The following is a TCR beta chain sequence with its context. The sample is drawn from a study of PD-L1 blockade in urothelial cancer. Turning to the study itself: About nine tenths of the roughly 30 patients comprised males who had bladder-origin urothelial cancer. Blood analysis occurred 3 weeks (second dose) and 6 weeks after treatment start.

This CDR3 is 14 amino acids long. CDR1 is SGHKS, CDR2 YYEKEE, per germline (reference sequence). V was clipped by 4 bases and J by 9 bases, with 14 bases between them. TCRdb keeps only in-frame clones here, not all; method: immunoSEQ multiplex PCR. The profile covers under 90,000 clones, with approximately 90% appearing a single time and roughly a tenth taken by the ten largest. Every patient provided from 1 to 8 samples, collected pretreatment and on-treatment. The chain combines TRBV5-5 with TRBJ1-6, with a weak D call TRBD1 (5 bases). The sample was PBMCs, taken around atezolizumab (anti-PD-L1) treatment. The receptor's source is a man aged 55 to 69 with urothelial cancer. Written as DNA, the CDR3 is TGTGCCAGCAGCCAACCCGGTGGGGCTTCACCCCTCCACTTT. Translating gives CASSQPGGASPLHF.